This TCR beta chain derives from a study of a mutant IDH1 vaccine in newly diagnosed glioma. For the study at large: First vaccine doses came 4-6 weeks after radiotherapy alone, or with temozolomide cycles. General study findings and limits: Shifts in the top peripheral T cell clonotypes seemed unrelated to pseudoprogression.

The time point: week 47, end of study. One vaccine dose held 300 ug of mutant IDH1 20-mer peptide and came with topical imiquimod. Vaccination of patients was performed eight times, in weeks 1, 3, 5, 7, 11, 15, 19 and 23. Donors had new WHO grade 3 or 4 IDH1-mutant, ATRX-lost astrocytomas. The repertoire was sequenced with immunoSEQ multiplex PCR; TCRdb's copy has only in-frame clones and lacks some. This sample has 77,000 or so clones, with 75% to 85% found just once. Note on this clone: Its antigen is as yet unknown.

The origin of this receptor is a middle-aged man with glioma. The sample here was PBMCs, taken from a glioma patient whose treatment included an IDH1 peptide vaccine.

DNA of the CDR3: TGTGCCAGCAGCCAGATGGGGAGCTCCTACAATGAGCAGTTCTTC. Protein sequence: CASSQMGSSYNEQFF. The chain carries TRBV7-2 and TRBJ2-1; the D gene is possibly TRBD2 (5 bases). This CDR3 contains 15 residues. Germline assignment: CDR1 SGHTA and CDR2 FQGNSA. V lost 5 bases to trimming and J lost 0 bases, with 11 bases between them.